Listed below are T cell receptor beta chains from one sample, sequenced in a study of blood T cell repertoires in COVID-19. Some clones are missing from TCRdb's copy, which holds only in-frame ones; the method was immunoSEQ multiplex PCR. The sample lists approximately 410,000 clones; about nine tenths were seen once. Sequencing input: peripheral blood. These receptors were taken from a woman younger than 45 with active or convalescent COVID-19. Both conserved end residues are part of each CDR3. The D gene is left open where the match is weak. Not all rows give a size; the values are once, few, many and, for expanded clones, a class.

d_call clone_size j_call v_call cdr3_nt cdr3_aa
- - TRBJ2-3 TRBV6-5 TGTGCCAGCATCGGGGTCACAGATACGCAGTATTTT CASIGVTDTQYF
- - TRBJ2-3 TRBV7-2 TGTGCCAGCAGCTTATCCAGGTTCACAGATACGCAGTATTTT CASSLSRFTDTQYF
TRBD1 few TRBJ1-1 TRBV10-3 TGTGCCATCAGTGACGGGACAGAGAGTACCGAAGCTTTCTTT CAISDGTESTEAFF
- - TRBJ1-1 TRBV18 TGTGCCAGCCGTGCAGGGTTTATGATAAACACTGAAGCTTTCTTT CASRAGFMINTEAFF
- - TRBJ1-2 TRBV28 TGTGCCAGCAGTCCAGGGTGGGCCAGAATAGGATCTAACTATGGCTACACCTTC CASSPGWARIGSNYGYTF
- few TRBJ1-2 TRBV6-4 TGTGCCAGCAGCCCTGAGGAACAGGGAGGGCCCAGGGGTGGCTACACCTTC CASSPEEQGGPRGGYTF
TRBD2 - TRBJ2-1 TRBV3-1/TRBV3-2 TGTGCCAGCAGCCTTGTAGGCGGGAGGGCCGTGGGTGAGCAGTTCTTC CASSLVGGRAVGEQFF
TRBD2 few TRBJ2-7 TRBV11-2 TGTGCCAGCAGCTTAGATCACCTAGCGGTCTACGAGCAGTACTTC CASSLDHLAVYEQYF
- - TRBJ1-2 TRBV12-3/TRBV12-4 TGTGCCAGCAGTTTAGACGGAGTCTATGGCTACACCTTC CASSLDGVYGYTF
- - TRBJ1-4 TRBV19 TGTGCCAGTAGTCGGCAGGCAACTAATGAAAAACTGTTTTTT CASSRQATNEKLFF
- - TRBJ2-1 TRBV5-1 TGCGCCAGCAGCTTGGACGCCTGGGAGGTGTACAATGAGCAGTTCTTC CASSLDAWEVYNEQFF
TRBD1 - TRBJ1-1 TRBV19 TGTGCCAGTAGTTTCTGGACAGGATCCGACACTGAAGCTTTCTTT CASSFWTGSDTEAFF
- - TRBJ2-5 TRBV2 TGTGCCAGCACGGAGGAATCGGGACAAGGGGAGACCCAGTACTTC CASTEESGQGETQYF
- - TRBJ2-3 TRBV7-9 TGTGCCAGCAGCCCCTATTACACAGATACGCAGTATTTT CASSPYYTDTQYF
TRBD1 - TRBJ1-2 TRBV29-1 TGCAGCGTTGAACCAGGGGGCAATAGTGGCTACACCTTC CSVEPGGNSGYTF
- - TRBJ1-5 TRBV30 TGTGCCTGGAGCCGAACGGGGGGTTCGAATCAGCCCCAGCATTTT CAWSRTGGSNQPQHF
TRBD2 - TRBJ2-5 TRBV2 TGTGCCAGCAGGAGGACTAGCGGGGGACCCCAAGAGACCCAGTACTTC CASRRTSGGPQETQYF
TRBD2 - TRBJ2-3 TRBV7-9 TGTGCCAGCAGCTTAACTAGCGGGGGGGCCGGTGATACGCAGTATTTT CASSLTSGGAGDTQYF
- - TRBJ1-1 TRBV5-1 TGCGCCAGCAGCTTCGGGGAGGCCATGAACACTGAAGCTTTCTTT CASSFGEAMNTEAFF
- - TRBJ1-1 TRBV7-8 TGTGCCAGCAGGTCTGGCCCATTGGACACTGAAGCTTTCTTT CASRSGPLDTEAFF
TRBD1 - TRBJ1-2 TRBV29-1 TGCAGCGTGGAAGACAGGGGGCTCCCAAACTATGGCTACACCTTC CSVEDRGLPNYGYTF
TRBD1 once TRBJ1-1 TRBV7-8 TGTGCCAGCAGCTTATATGGGACAGGGACCAACCTACCGAACACTGAAGCTTTCTTT CASSLYGTGTNLPNTEAFF
- - TRBJ2-6 TRBV29-1 TGCAGCGTTGAAGGACGGGACTCTGGGGCCAACGTCCTGACTTTC CSVEGRDSGANVLTF
- - TRBJ1-6 TRBV6-6 TGTGCCAGCAGTTACTCGGACATTACTAATTCACCCCTCCACTTT CASSYSDITNSPLHF
- - TRBJ2-6 TRBV5-4 TGTGCCAGCAGCTTCGGGACATCGTTCTCTGGGGCCAACGTCCTGACTTTC CASSFGTSFSGANVLTF
- - TRBJ2-1 TRBV2 TGTGCCAGCACCACCTTTCTAGGGGCCCTTTCCAATGAGCAGTTCTTC CASTTFLGALSNEQFF
TRBD2 once TRBJ2-3 TRBV5-3 TGTGCCAGAAGGCACCCGGGACTAGTGTCTGAAGATACGCAGTATTTT CARRHPGLVSEDTQYF
TRBD1 - TRBJ1-2 TRBV2 TGTGCCAGCAGTGCCCGACAGGGGGCAGTAGGCTACACCTTC CASSARQGAVGYTF
TRBD1 - TRBJ1-1 TRBV12-3/TRBV12-4 TGTGCCACCCGACAGGGGATTCATACTGAAGCTTTCTTT CATRQGIHTEAFF
- few TRBJ1-1 TRBV15 TGTGCCACCAGCAGAAAGATTGGCCAGGGAGGTACTGAAGCTTTCTTT CATSRKIGQGGTEAFF
TRBD2 - TRBJ2-1 TRBV7-8 TGTGCCAGCAGCTTAGAGACACTAGCGGGCCTTTCTCCTCCGTTCTTC CASSLETLAGLSPPFF
- - TRBJ1-5 TRBV5-6 TGTGCCAGCAGCACGGGGGGGGGCGTACAGCCCCAGCATTTT CASSTGGGVQPQHF
- - TRBJ2-6 TRBV5-1 TGCGCCAGCAGCTTGGACACCTCTGGGGCCAACGTCCTGACTTTC CASSLDTSGANVLTF
TRBD1 - TRBJ2-2 TRBV27 TGTGCCAGCAGTTTAGGGACAGTAACCGGGGAGCTGTTTTTT CASSLGTVTGELFF
TRBD1 - TRBJ1-1 TRBV6-5 TGTGCCAGCAGTTACTTTCCAGGGGGCGGGGAAGCTTTCTTT CASSYFPGGGEAFF
TRBD2 - TRBJ2-1 TRBV10-3 TGTGCCATCATCGGGACTAGCGGGAGAGATGAGCAGTTCTTC CAIIGTSGRDEQFF
- - TRBJ1-5 TRBV4-1 TGCGCCAGCAGCCAAGATCAACAGATCAATCAGCCCCAGCATTTT CASSQDQQINQPQHF
TRBD1 once TRBJ1-1 TRBV6-5 TGTGCCAGCAGGCGGACAGGACGGGGCACTGAAGCTTTCTTT CASRRTGRGTEAFF
- - TRBJ1-1 TRBV10-3 TGTGCCATCAGTGACCTGGGGACAAAGAACACTGAAGCTTTCTTT CAISDLGTKNTEAFF
- - TRBJ1-2 TRBV2 TGTGCCAGCAGTGAAGACATCCATGGCTACACCTTC CASSEDIHGYTF
TRBD1 once TRBJ1-2 TRBV18 TGTGCCAGCTCAGCCGGGACAGGGTTTGGCTACACCTTC CASSAGTGFGYTF
TRBD2 many TRBJ2-5 TRBV5-1 TGCGCCAGCAGCATGGGACTAGCCGGGAATGAGACCCAGTACTTC CASSMGLAGNETQYF
- - TRBJ1-3 TRBV4-1 TGCGCCAGCAGCCTCGCGTTGATTGGTGGAAACACCATATATTTT CASSLALIGGNTIYF
- - TRBJ2-1 TRBV15 TGTGCCACCAGCAGACCGAGTAGCTATGAGCAGTTCTTC CATSRPSSYEQFF
TRBD1 - TRBJ1-1 TRBV9 TGTGCCAGCAGCCGGGGACAGGGCGGAACTGAAGCTTTCTTT CASSRGQGGTEAFF
TRBD1 - TRBJ1-5 TRBV10-2 TGCGCCAGCAGTGGACAGGGTTACGGCAATCAGCCCCAGCATTTT CASSGQGYGNQPQHF